This TCR beta chain emerged from a study of T cell changes during pregnancy in multiple sclerosis. This CDR3 is built from 15 residues. J was trimmed by 8 bases and V by 6 bases; bases with no gene match: 12. Germline assignment: CDR1 MNHNS and CDR2 SASEGT. The repertoire was sequenced with immunoSEQ multiplex PCR; TCRdb's copy has only in-frame clones and lacks some. The repertoire holds about 120,000 clones, 92% seen once, with over 1.5% in the top ten. Sample: peripheral blood, taken in the third trimester of pregnancy. The TCR originated in a female donor with multiple sclerosis, enrolled in a pregnancy study. The gene calls are TRBV6-1 and TRBJ2-1, with TRBD1 identical over 8 bases. CDR3: CASSLQGDVVDEQFF. The CDR3 DNA sequence: TGTGCCAGCAGCTTACAGGGGGACGTGGTGGATGAGCAGTTCTTC.